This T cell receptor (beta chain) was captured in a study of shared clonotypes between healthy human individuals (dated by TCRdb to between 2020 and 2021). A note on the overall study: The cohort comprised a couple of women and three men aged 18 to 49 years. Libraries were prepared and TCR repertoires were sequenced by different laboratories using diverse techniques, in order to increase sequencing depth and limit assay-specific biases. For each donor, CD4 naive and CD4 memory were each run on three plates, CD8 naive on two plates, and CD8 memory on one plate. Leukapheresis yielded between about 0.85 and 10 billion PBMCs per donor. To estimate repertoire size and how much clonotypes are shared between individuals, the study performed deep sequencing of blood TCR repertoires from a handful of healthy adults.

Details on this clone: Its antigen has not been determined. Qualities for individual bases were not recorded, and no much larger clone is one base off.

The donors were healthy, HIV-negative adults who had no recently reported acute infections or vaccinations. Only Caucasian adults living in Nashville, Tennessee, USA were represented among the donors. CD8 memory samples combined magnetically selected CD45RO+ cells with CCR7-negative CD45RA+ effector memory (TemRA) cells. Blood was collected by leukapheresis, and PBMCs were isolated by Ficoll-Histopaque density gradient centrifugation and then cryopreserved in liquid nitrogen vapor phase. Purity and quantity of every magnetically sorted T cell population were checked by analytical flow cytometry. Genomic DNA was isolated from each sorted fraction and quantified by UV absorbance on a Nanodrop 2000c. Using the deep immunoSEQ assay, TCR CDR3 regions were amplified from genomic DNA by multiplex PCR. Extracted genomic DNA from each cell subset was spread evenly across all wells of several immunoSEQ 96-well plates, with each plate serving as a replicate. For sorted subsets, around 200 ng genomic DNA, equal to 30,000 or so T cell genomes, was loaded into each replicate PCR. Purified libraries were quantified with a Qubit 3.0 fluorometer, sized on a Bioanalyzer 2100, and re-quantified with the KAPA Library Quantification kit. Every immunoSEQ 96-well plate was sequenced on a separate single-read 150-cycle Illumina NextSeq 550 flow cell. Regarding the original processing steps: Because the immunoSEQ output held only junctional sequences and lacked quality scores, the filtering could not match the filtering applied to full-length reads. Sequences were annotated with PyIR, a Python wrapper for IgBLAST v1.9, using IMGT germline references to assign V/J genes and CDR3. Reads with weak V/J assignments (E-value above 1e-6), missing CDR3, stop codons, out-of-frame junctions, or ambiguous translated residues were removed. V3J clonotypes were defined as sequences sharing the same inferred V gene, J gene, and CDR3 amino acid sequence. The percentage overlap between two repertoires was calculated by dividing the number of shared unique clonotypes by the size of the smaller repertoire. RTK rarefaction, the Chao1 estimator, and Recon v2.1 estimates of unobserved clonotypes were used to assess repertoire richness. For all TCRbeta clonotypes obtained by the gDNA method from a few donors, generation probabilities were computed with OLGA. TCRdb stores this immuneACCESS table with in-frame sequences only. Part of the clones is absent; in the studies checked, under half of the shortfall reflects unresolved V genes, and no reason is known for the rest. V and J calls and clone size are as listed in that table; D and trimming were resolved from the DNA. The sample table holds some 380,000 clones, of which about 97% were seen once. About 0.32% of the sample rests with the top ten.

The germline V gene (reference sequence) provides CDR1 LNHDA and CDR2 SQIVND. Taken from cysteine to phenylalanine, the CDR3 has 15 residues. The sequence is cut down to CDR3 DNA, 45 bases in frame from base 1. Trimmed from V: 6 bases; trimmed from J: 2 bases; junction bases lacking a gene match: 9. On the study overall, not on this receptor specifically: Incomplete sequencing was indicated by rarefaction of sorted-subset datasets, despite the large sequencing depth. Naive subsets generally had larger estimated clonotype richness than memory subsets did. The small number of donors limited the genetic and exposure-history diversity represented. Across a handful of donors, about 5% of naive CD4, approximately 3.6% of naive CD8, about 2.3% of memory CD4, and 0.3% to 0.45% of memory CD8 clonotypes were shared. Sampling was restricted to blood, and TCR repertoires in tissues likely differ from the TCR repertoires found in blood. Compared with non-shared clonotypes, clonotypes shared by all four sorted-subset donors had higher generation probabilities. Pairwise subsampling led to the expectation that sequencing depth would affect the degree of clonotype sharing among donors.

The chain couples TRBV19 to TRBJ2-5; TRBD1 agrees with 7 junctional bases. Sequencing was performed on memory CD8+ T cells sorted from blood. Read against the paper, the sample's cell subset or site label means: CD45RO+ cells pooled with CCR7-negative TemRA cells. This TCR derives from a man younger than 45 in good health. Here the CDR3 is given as CASSPGSGGQETQYF. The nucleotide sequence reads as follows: TGTGCCAGTAGCCCCGGTTCAGGGGGTCAAGAGACCCAGTACTTC. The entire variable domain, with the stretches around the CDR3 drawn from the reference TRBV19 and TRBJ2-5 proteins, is DGGITQSPKYLFRKEGQNVTLSCEQNLNHDAMYWYRQDPGQGLRLIYYSQIVNDFQKGDIAEGYSVSREKKESFPLTVTSAQKNPTAFYLCASSPGSGGQETQYFGPGTRLLVL.